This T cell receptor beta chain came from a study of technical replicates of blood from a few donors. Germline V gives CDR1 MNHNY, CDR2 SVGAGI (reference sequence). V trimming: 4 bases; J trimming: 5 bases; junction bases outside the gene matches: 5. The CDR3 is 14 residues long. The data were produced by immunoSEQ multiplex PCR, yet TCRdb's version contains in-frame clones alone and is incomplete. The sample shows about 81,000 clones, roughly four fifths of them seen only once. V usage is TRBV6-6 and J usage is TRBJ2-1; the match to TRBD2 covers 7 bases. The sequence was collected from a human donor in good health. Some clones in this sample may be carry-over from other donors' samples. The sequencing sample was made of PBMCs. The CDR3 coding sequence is TGTGCCAGCAGTTTGTGGGGGGGGAACAATGAGCAGTTCTTC. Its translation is CASSLWGGNNEQFF.